The sequence of this T cell receptor beta chain was determined in a study of neurological immune-mediated disorders. The CDR3 has 12 residues. Germline V gene data show CDR1 as MNHEY and CDR2 as SVGEGT. Trimming left V 5 bases short and J 1 base short, with 6 bases between. The sample's time point: technical triplicate 3. The cDNA was generated by 5'RACE with 10-nucleotide random UMIs. TCRdb re-called the 5' RACE reads with MiXCR, one entry per CDR3 protein. This sample has about 45,000 distinct CDR3 sequences, with about 22% found just once. Only a few counts were recorded for this clonotype. Its antigen is as yet unknown. Study-level findings and limits: No CDR3 amino acid sequences were shared by expanded clones across subjects, suggesting private repertoires in all groups.

The sequenced material came from PBMCs. The sequence was collected from a man in his sixties with HTLV-1-associated myelopathy (HAM/TSP). The genes are TRBV6-2 or TRBV6-3 and TRBJ2-7, with no clear D. The CDR3 sequence: CASSPPSYEQYF. The CDR3 DNA sequence: TGTGCCAGCAGTCCCCCATCCTACGAGCAGTACTTC.